This T cell receptor (beta chain) comes out of a study of blood T cell repertoires in COVID-19. Trimming shortened V by 2 bases and J by 3 bases, and 9 bases separated the two germline ends. Germline-derived CDR1 and CDR2 are SGDLS and YYNGEE. This CDR3 region has 14 residues. Membership in each cohort depended on participant-reported clinical history. Per the original methods: Amplification from reference gene primers served as the basis for estimated nucleated cell counts. The data were produced by immunoSEQ multiplex PCR, yet TCRdb's version contains in-frame clones alone and is incomplete. V, J and clone size are taken as reported in that table, and D and trimming were inferred from the DNA itself. The repertoire holds 200,000 to 250,000 clones, with around 86% as singletons.

The receptor comes from a woman between 35 and 50 years old with acute COVID-19. The V and J genes are TRBV9 and TRBJ1-3; D unclear. The sample was PBMCs or T cells enriched from blood (not recorded which). Here the CDR3 reads CASSVEGVGNTIYF. As DNA, the CDR3 is TGTGCCAGCAGCGTTGAGGGTGTTGGAAACACCATATATTTT. Full variable domain (rest looked up from reference TRBV9 and TRBJ1-3): DSGVTQTPKHLITATGQRVTLRCSPRSGDLSVYWYQQSLDQGLQFLIQYYNGEERAKGNILERFSAQQFPDLHSELNLSSLELGDSALYFCASSVEGVGNTIYFGEGSWLTVV.